This T cell receptor (beta chain) was captured in a study of cytomegalovirus exposure and HLA in healthy donors. On the study more broadly: In terms of ancestry, the Caucasian-associated cluster contained about 80% of the approximately 400 genotyped donors. Overall study results and limits: Reportedly, cytomegalovirus status was diagnosed with high sensitivity and specificity. A missense DCLRE1C variant was associated with V- and J-gene trimming of TCR beta chains in a later analysis, and an independent cohort replicated the association.

Concerning this clone: As yet, its antigen is unknown.

Germline V lookup: CDR1 SGHTS, CDR2 YDEGEE. V was clipped by 4 bases and J by 6 bases, with 16 bases between them. The length of the CDR3 is 14 residues. PCR amplification relied on 60 Vbeta primers (plus 13 Jbeta primers). As processed by the authors: Some 11 million of the about 80 million unique TCR beta chains counted in a later analysis were shared. Method: immunoSEQ multiplex PCR; TCRdb's copy keeps in-frame clones and lacks some. V, J and clone size are taken as reported in that table, and D and trimming were inferred from the DNA itself. Among some 150,000 clones listed, about four fifths were seen once.

This receptor was taken from a woman between 45 and 65 years old in good health and CMV-seronegative. Sequencing was carried out using PBMCs. This rearrangement joins TRBV5-8 to TRBJ1-1; D possibly corresponds to TRBD1 (5 bases). This CDR3 is CASSRKGTVSEAFF. The CDR3 DNA is TGTGCCAGCAGCCGGAAGGGGACTGTGTCTGAAGCTTTCTTT. Drawing the rest from reference TRBV5-8 and TRBJ1-1, the complete variable domain is EAGVTQSPTHLIKTRGQQATLRCSPISGHTSVYWYQQALGLGLQFLLWYDEGEERNRGNFPPRFSGRQFPNYSSELNVNALELEDSALYLCASSRKGTVSEAFFGQGTRLTVV.